This T cell receptor (beta chain) came from a study of radiation and T cells in renal cell carcinoma. Per germline, CDR1 SGHRS and CDR2 YFSETQ. The CDR3 runs to 14 residues. With 4 bases clipped from V and 4 bases from J, the junction kept 6 bases outside the gene matches. Time point specified: blood 2 weeks post-SBRT. Stated treatment: 15 Gy SBRT to primary tumor, nephrectomy 4 weeks later. Method: immunoSEQ multiplex PCR; TCRdb's copy keeps in-frame clones and lacks some. The sample has 70,000 to 90,000 clones; just over 85% are singletons. This chain connects TRBV5-1 to TRBJ2-3; TRBD2 aligns across 7 bases. This specimen was blood, taken from a patient whose treatment included radiotherapy and nephrectomy. This TCR came from a woman aged 45-60 years with renal cell carcinoma. The CDR3 loop reads CASSTRTSPDTQYF. Written as DNA, the CDR3 is TGCGCCAGCAGCACTCGGACTAGTCCAGATACGCAGTATTTT.